One and the same sample provided the 13 T cell receptor beta chains below, sequenced in a study of blood T cell repertoires in COVID-19. TCRdb keeps only in-frame clones here, not all; method: immunoSEQ multiplex PCR. The sample shows about 120,000 clones, 85% of them seen only once. The sequenced material came from peripheral blood. These receptors all come from an elderly man with acute or convalescent COVID-19.

The chain links TRBV7-3 to TRBJ1-1; D remains ambiguous. The CDR3 consists of 15 residues. Trimming took off 2 bases at V and 1 base at J, with 11 bases between the two ends. Germline V gives CDR1 SGHTA, CDR2 FQGTGA. This chain's CDR3 is CASSLGWGGNTEAFF. DNA of the CDR3: TGTGCCAGCAGCTTAGGTTGGGGAGGGAACACTGAAGCTTTCTTT.

This chain connects TRBV2 to TRBJ2-7; D unresolved. The V end was cut by 2 bases, the J end by 1 base, with 3 bases between. CDR3 length equals 12 residues. Germline CDR1 reads SNHLY; CDR2 reads FYNNEI. CDR3 in amino acids: CASSESSYEQYF. The CDR3 DNA reads TGTGCCAGCAGTGAATCGTCCTACGAGCAGTACTTC. Full variable domain (remainder filled in from reference TRBV2 and TRBJ2-7): EPEVTQTPSHQVTQMGQEVILRCVPISNHLYFYWYRQILGQKVEFLVSFYNNEISEKSEIFDDQFSVERPDGSNFTLKIRSTKLEDSAMYFCASSESSYEQYFGPGTRLTVT.

The chain carries TRBV28 and TRBJ1-3, with 8 bases aligning to TRBD1. CDR1 and CDR2 (germline): MDHEN, SYDVKM. Trimming took 5 bases from V and 0 from J; bases not matched to a gene: 9. This CDR3 spans 17 amino acids. The CDR3 loop reads CASSTQDRAISGNTIYF. The CDR3 region has the DNA TGTGCCAGCAGTACACAGGACAGGGCTATCTCTGGAAACACCATATATTTT. Drawing the rest from reference TRBV28 and TRBJ1-3, the complete variable domain is DVKVTQSSRYLVKRTGEKVFLECVQDMDHENMFWYRQDPGLGLRLIYFSYDVKMKEKGDIPEGYSVSREKKERFSLILESASTNQTSMYLCASSTQDRAISGNTIYFGEGSWLTVV.

This chain joins TRBV7-2 and TRBJ2-1, with D perhaps matching TRBD1 (6 bases). The germline gives CDR1 SGHTA, CDR2 FQGNSA. CDR3 length: 14 residues. The V and J ends lost 4 bases and 6 bases respectively, with 13 bases between them. The CDR3 nucleotides are TGTGCCAGCAGCTGGCGGACAGTACTCAATGAGCAGTTCTTC. Its protein is CASSWRTVLNEQFF.

Here the CDR3 DNA reads TGCGCCAGCAGCCAAGGACAGGCTAATCAGCCCCAGCATTTT. Its protein is CASSQGQANQPQHF. The chain combines TRBV4-1 with TRBJ1-5; a possible D gene is TRBD1 (6 bases). Trimming removed 1 base at V and 4 bases at J, with 8 bases between. The CDR3 contains 14 residues. CDR1 and CDR2 (germline): MGHRA, YSYEKL.

On this clone itself: At one end, the junction sequence differs from germline, possibly due to a read error. The chain uses TRBV7-7 and TRBJ2-2, with D unclear. The CDR3 is 13 residues long. Germline lookup yields CDR1 SSHAT and CDR2 FNYEAQ (reference sequence). This CDR3 is CASSFTPTGELFF. The CDR3 region has the DNA TGTGCTAGCAGCTTTACTCCCACCGGGGAGCTGTTTTTT.

A word on this clone: Other DNA sequences in the sample encode the same CDR3. The chain links TRBV12-3 or TRBV12-4 to TRBJ2-5; D perhaps matches TRBD1 (6 bases). This CDR3 is 13 amino acids long. The germline V and J ends were trimmed by 3 bases and 5 bases, with 10 bases remaining between them. In DNA form, the CDR3 reads TGTGCCAGCAGTTTTGGGGGCCGGGAGACCCAGTACTTC. Amino acids: CASSFGGRETQYF.

The chain links TRBV18 to TRBJ1-1; TRBD1 agrees at 8 bases. Germline CDR1 is KGHSH and CDR2 is LQKENI. J lost 2 bases, V lost 5 bases, and 10 bases had no gene match. The CDR3 spans 16 residues. The CDR3 spells CASSTGGHKINTEAFF. The DNA of the CDR3 is TGTGCCAGCTCAACAGGGGGTCACAAGATTAACACTGAAGCTTTCTTT.

The chain uses TRBV2 and TRBJ1-1, with 8 bases aligning to TRBD1. The CDR3 is 14 amino acids. Germline V gene sequence: CDR1 SNHLY, CDR2 FYNNEI. Trimming took 3 bases from V and 4 from J; bases not matched to a gene: 4. Here the CDR3 reads CASSDQGAFTEAFF. For the CDR3, the DNA is TGTGCCAGCAGTGACCAGGGGGCGTTCACTGAAGCTTTCTTT.

The chain combines TRBV5-4 with TRBJ1-1, with 7 bases that match TRBD1. Germline assignment: CDR1 SGHNT and CDR2 YYREEE (reference sequence). The CDR3 spans 14 residues. Trimming at V came to 2 bases and at J to 2 bases, leaving 3 bases not matched to a gene. In DNA form, the CDR3 reads TGTGCCAGCAGCTTTGGGACAGCAAACACTGAAGCTTTCTTT. As protein: CASSFGTANTEAFF.

Comment on this clone: The germline gene is not matched at one end of the junction; a read error may be the cause. The V gene is TRBV5-1, the J gene TRBJ1-4; a weak D match, TRBD1 (5 bases). This CDR3 has 14 residues. Germline CDR1 SGHRS, CDR2 YFSETQ. The CDR3 nucleotides are TGCGCCAGCAGTTTGGACAATGCTAATGAAAAACTGTTTTTT. Encoded protein: CASSLDNANEKLFF.

The chain combines TRBV7-8 with TRBJ2-7; D possibly corresponds to TRBD2 (6 bases). Per the germline V gene, CDR1 is SGHVS and CDR2 is FQNEAQ. Trimming cost V 3 bases and J 1 base, with 13 bases left between them. This CDR3 region has 15 residues. The DNA of the CDR3 is TGTGCCAGCAGCTTCAGTATTGGGACTTCCTACGAGCAGTACTTC. It translates to CASSFSIGTSYEQYF.

This clone was counted a few times. This chain links TRBV11-3 with TRBJ2-2; maybe TRBD1 (6 bases). The germline CDR1 and CDR2 sequences are SGHNT and YENEEA. The CDR3 contains 12 residues. With 7 bases removed from V and 7 bases from J, the gap between germline ends came to 10 bases. The CDR3 DNA sequence: TGTGCCAGCAAGAGCAGGGGCGGGGAGCTGTTTTTT. Amino acid sequence: CASKSRGGELFF.